This T cell receptor (beta chain) was captured by sequencing in a study of cytomegalovirus exposure and HLA in healthy donors. Whole-study context: A prior study identified 110 million or so unique TCR beta sequences from some 180 million T cells.

Details on this clone: Its antigen remains unknown.

It was with 60 Vbeta and 13 Jbeta primers that the PCR ran. Only in-frame clones appear in the TCRdb table, and some are missing; sequencing was by immunoSEQ multiplex PCR. This table has approximately 220,000 clones, about 83% appearing once. Findings of the study overall: The authors reported that TCR beta sequences could predict HLA-A and HLA-B alleles. These predictions were accurate for most subjects in the first cohort. Per published reports, the classifier diagnosed cytomegalovirus status with high specificity and sensitivity.

The J segment lost 4 bases and the V segment lost 7 bases, leaving 12 bases of the junction unmatched. The CDR3 spans 15 residues. The germline gives CDR1 MNHNY, CDR2 SVGAGI (reference sequence). Sequences were obtained from PBMCs. The TCR originated in a man aged 40-49 years in good health and CMV-seronegative. This chain uses TRBV6-6 with TRBJ2-7, with TRBD1 matching 8 bases. The CDR3, as DNA: TGTGCCAGCAAACCCCCCGGGACAGGACCGTACGAGCAGTACTTC. Its translation: CASKPPGTGPYEQYF.